Presented here are 29 T cell receptor beta chains from one specimen sequenced in a study of cytomegalovirus exposure and HLA in healthy donors. PCR amplification relied on 60 Vbeta primers (plus 13 Jbeta primers). The data were produced by immunoSEQ multiplex PCR, yet TCRdb's version contains in-frame clones alone and is incomplete. There are about 160,000 clones in the sample; more than 65% occur only once, and about 1.3% lies in the top ten. Sequencing was done on a sample of PBMCs. Receptors originate from a woman between 50 and 59 years old in good health and CMV-seronegative.

The chain recombines TRBV10-3 with TRBJ1-3; D is ambiguous. CDR1 and CDR2 (germline): ENHRY, SYGVKD. Trimming pared 3 bases from V and 1 base from J, leaving 7 bases between. CDR3 size: 14 residues. As DNA, the CDR3 is TGTGCCATCAGTGACGGGAGTTCTGGAAACACCATATATTTT. Protein: CAISDGSSGNTIYF.

The chain employs TRBV10-3 and TRBJ1-4, with 8 nucleotides matching TRBD1. Germline CDR1 and CDR2: ENHRY and SYGVKD. CDR3 length: 13 residues. V lost 4 bases and J lost 8; bases outside the gene matches: 3. The chain's CDR3 is CAISGTGLEKLFF. The CDR3 region has the DNA TGTGCCATCAGTGGGACAGGGTTGGAAAAACTGTTTTTT.

The count of this clone is one. The chain recombines TRBV5-6 with TRBJ1-5, with D possibly TRBD1 on 5 matching bases. The CDR3 is made up of 15 amino acids. CDR1 and CDR2 (germline): SGHDT, YYEEEE. The ends were cut back, 0 bases at V and 5 bases at J, with 12 bases in the middle. CDR3 residues: CASSLGGLEYQPQHF. The CDR3, as DNA: TGTGCCAGCAGCTTGGGGGGACTGGAGTATCAGCCCCAGCATTTT.

The rearrangement joins TRBV7-9 to TRBJ2-1, with 12 bases lining up with TRBD2. Germline V CDR1 and CDR2: SEHNR, FQNEAQ (reference sequence). This CDR3 is built from 15 residues. V was clipped by 6 bases and J by 2 bases; unmatched bases: 2. CDR3 loop: CASRTSGGTYNEQFF. The CDR3 DNA sequence: TGTGCCAGCAGGACTAGCGGGGGCACCTACAATGAGCAGTTCTTC.

CDR3 DNA: TGCGCCAGCAGCCAAGATTTTCTAGCGGGAGACGGAGAGACCCAGTACTTC. Protein: CASSQDFLAGDGETQYF. The chain is built from TRBV4-3 and TRBJ2-5, with TRBD2 identical over 10 bases. The CDR3 sequence is 17 residues long. V shed 0 bases and J 4 bases; nucleotides not matched to a gene: 8. Germline V gene lookup returns CDR1 LGHNA and CDR2 YSLEER.

Only a few counts were recorded for this clone. The V gene is TRBV14, the J gene TRBJ2-1; 7 bases line up with TRBD2. The CDR3 covers 19 residues. With V trimmed by 1 base and J by 4 bases, 16 bases remained unmatched. Germline V gives CDR1 SGHDN, CDR2 FVKESK. This CDR3 is CASSQGTGVAGASYNEQFF. The CDR3 DNA follows: TGTGCCAGCAGCCAAGGTACCGGGGTGGCGGGAGCTTCGTACAATGAGCAGTTCTTC.

This clone was picked up a small number of times. The chain uses TRBV28 and TRBJ2-1; 9 nucleotides line up with TRBD1. The germline V gene encodes CDR1 MDHEN and CDR2 SYDVKM. V was pared by 2 bases and J by 10 bases, with 9 bases of the junction left unmatched. The CDR3 has 15 residues. CDR3 nucleotides: TGTGCCAGCAGTTTAGGGTCCACAGGGGGCAGAGAGCAGTTCTTC. It encodes CASSLGSTGGREQFF.

The chain couples TRBV30 to TRBJ1-2, with a tentative D call TRBD1 (6 bases). This CDR3 comprises 14 residues. Trimming pared 7 bases from V and 3 bases from J, leaving 18 bases between. Germline V lookup: CDR1 GTSNPN, CDR2 SVGIG (reference sequence). CDR3 bases: TGTGCCTTCCCTAGGGGGGGGCGAGACTATGGCTACACCTTC. This encodes CAFPRGGRDYGYTF.

The J gene is TRBJ2-3, the V gene TRBV6-5; 7 bases fit TRBD1. V dropped 5 bases and J dropped 8; count of bases not matched to a gene: 13. Germline V lookup: CDR1 MNHEY, CDR2 SVGAGI. This CDR3 comprises 15 residues. CDR3 DNA: TGTGCCAGCAGTCGCCGACAGGGATTGTTCTCTACGCAGTATTTT. It codes for CASSRRQGLFSTQYF.

This rearrangement joins TRBV4-1 to TRBJ1-1, with D possibly TRBD1 on 6 matching bases. CDR1 MGHRA and CDR2 YSYEKL come from the germline V gene. The CDR3 consists of 22 residues. Trimming pared 0 bases from V and 1 base from J, leaving 30 bases between. The CDR3 loop reads CASSQEINLAGVGFVPNTEAFF. CDR3 nucleotides: TGCGCCAGCAGCCAAGAAATAAATCTGGCAGGGGTCGGGTTTGTTCCGAACACTGAAGCTTTCTTT.

This clone was detected once. The V call is TRBV5-8, the J call TRBJ2-3; 9 nucleotides line up with TRBD2. Losses at the gene ends were 0 bases for V and 4 bases for J; bases not matched to a gene: 6. Germline V gives CDR1 SGHTS, CDR2 YDEGEE. The CDR3 has 16 amino acids. CDR3 DNA: TGTGCCAGCAGCTTGGGGTCTAGCGGGGTAGCAGATACGCAGTATTTT. The encoded protein is CASSLGSSGVADTQYF.

The genes are TRBV25-1 and TRBJ2-1; 7 nucleotides align to TRBD2. CDR1 is MGHDK, CDR2 SYGVNS, per germline. J gave up 3 bases and V 1 base, and 9 bases lay outside the gene matches. The CDR3 covers 17 residues. This CDR3 is CASSESAGTIHYNEQFF. CDR3 coding DNA: TGTGCCAGCAGTGAATCCGCCGGGACTATCCACTACAATGAGCAGTTCTTC.

This clone was recorded a few times. The gene calls are TRBV7-9 and TRBJ2-7, with a weak D call TRBD2 (6 bases). This CDR3 spans 13 amino acids. With 2 bases removed from V and 7 bases from J, the gap between germline ends came to 12 bases. Germline V lookup: CDR1 SEHNR, CDR2 FQNEAQ (reference sequence). CDR3 region: CASSLTGVEEQYF. The CDR3 nucleotides are TGTGCCAGCAGCTTAACGGGAGTCGAGGAGCAGTACTTC.

The chain combines TRBV7-8 with TRBJ1-1; 7 bases are shared with TRBD1. J lost 1 base, V lost 2 bases, and 7 bases had no gene match. The CDR3 is made up of 16 amino acids. CDR1 and CDR2 (germline): SGHVS, FQNEAQ. The CDR3 sequence is CASSLLSAGGNTEAFF. The CDR3 DNA reads as TGTGCCAGCAGCTTACTGTCAGCAGGGGGGAACACTGAAGCTTTCTTT.

The V call is TRBV7-2, the J call TRBJ1-1; 7 nucleotides line up with TRBD1. The CDR3 is 16 amino acids. Germline V lookup: CDR1 SGHTA, CDR2 FQGNSA. J gave up 4 bases and V 3 bases, and 11 bases lay outside the gene matches. The CDR3 bases are TGTGCCAGCAGCTTCTCGATTGGAGGGGGCGGCACTGAAGCTTTCTTT. This translates into CASSFSIGGGGTEAFF.

This chain joins TRBV19 and TRBJ1-6; D not certain. This CDR3 is 13 amino acids long. The germline V gene encodes CDR1 LNHDA and CDR2 SQIVND (reference sequence). Trimming pared 4 bases from V and 8 bases from J, leaving 9 bases between. The CDR3 coding sequence is TGTGCCAGTAGTAGCCGGAGCGATTCACCCCTCCACTTT. It encodes CASSSRSDSPLHF.

As to this clone: At the DNA level, this CDR3 is encoded by other sequences in the same sample as well. V and J are TRBV7-3 and TRBJ2-1; 15 bases agree with TRBD2. Germline V lookup: CDR1 SGHTA, CDR2 FQGTGA. Trimming took 2 bases from V and 8 from J; bases not matched to a gene: 1. The CDR3 consists of 15 residues. In DNA form, the CDR3 reads TGTGCCAGCAGCTTAGGACTAGCGGGAGGGGATGAGCAGTTCTTC. It translates to CASSLGLAGGDEQFF.

The V and J genes are TRBV6-1 and TRBJ2-5; 12 bases fit TRBD2. The DNA end lines up better with TRBJ2-7; the J call may be wrong. The CDR3 consists of 15 residues. CDR1 is MNHNS, CDR2 SASEGT, per germline. CDR3 sequence (DNA): TGTGCCAGCAGTGAAGGGACTAGCGGGAATAACGAGCAGTACTTC. This gives the protein CASSEGTSGNNEQYF.

The chain uses TRBV13 and TRBJ2-7; 7 bases are shared with TRBD1. Germline trimming cut 2 bases from V and 0 bases from J; bases unmatched to any gene: 1. Germline CDR1 is PRHDT and CDR2 is FYEKMQ (reference sequence). The CDR3 has 14 amino acids. The CDR3 spells CASSLRDSSYEQYF. The CDR3 nucleotides read TGTGCCAGCAGCTTACGGGACAGCTCCTACGAGCAGTACTTC.

The chain joins TRBV7-2 to TRBJ1-4; tentatively, D is TRBD1 (5 bases). This CDR3 region has 14 residues. The ends were cut back, 4 bases at V and 0 bases at J, with 6 bases in the middle. Germline CDR1 reads SGHTA; CDR2 reads FQGNSA. The CDR3 nucleotides read TGTGCCAGCAGCTGGACAACAACTAATGAAAAACTGTTTTTT. This gives the protein CASSWTTTNEKLFF.

The chain joins TRBV29-1 to TRBJ2-7; 11 bases are a match to TRBD1. Germline values: CDR1 SQVTM, CDR2 ANQGSEA. Trimming removed 7 bases from V and 2 bases from J; junction bases left unmatched: 7. This CDR3 has 14 amino acids. The CDR3 loop is CSAGGQGGTYEQYF. The CDR3 coding sequence is TGCAGCGCTGGGGGACAGGGGGGGACCTACGAGCAGTACTTC.

This chain links TRBV11-2 with TRBJ1-1, with D possibly being TRBD1 (6 bases). The CDR3 runs to 12 residues. Germline assignment: CDR1 SGHAT and CDR2 FQNNGV. Trimming removed 2 bases from V and 8 bases from J, with 9 bases in between. CDR3 amino acids: CASSLRDREAFF. The CDR3 nucleotides read TGTGCCAGCAGCTTAAGAGACAGGGAAGCTTTCTTT.

The gene calls are TRBV28 and TRBJ1-5; possibly TRBD1 for D (5 bases). V was trimmed by 6 bases and J by 2 bases, leaving 17 bases between them. The CDR3 has 16 amino acids. Germline CDR1 and CDR2: MDHEN and SYDVKM. The CDR3 region is CASSSGVGVRNQPQHF. As DNA, the CDR3 is TGTGCCAGCAGCTCGGGGGTCGGAGTCCGCAATCAGCCCCAGCATTTT.

The chain uses TRBV15 and TRBJ1-3; TRBD1 might be the D (6 bases). V was shortened by 0 bases and J by 4 bases, with 10 bases between the two germline ends. This CDR3 is 15 amino acids long. The germline V gene encodes CDR1 LNHNV and CDR2 YYDKDF (reference sequence). The DNA of the CDR3 is TGTGCCACCAGCAGAGACAAGGGGGAGGGAAACACCATATATTTT. As protein: CATSRDKGEGNTIYF.

V gene TRBV5-6 combines with J gene TRBJ1-3; TRBD1 matches at 7 bases. J gave up 4 bases and V 4 bases, and 11 bases lay outside the gene matches. The germline V gene encodes CDR1 SGHDT and CDR2 YYEEEE. The CDR3 has 16 amino acids. CDR3 in DNA: TGTGCCAGCAGCCCAGGGACAGCCCGGCCCGGAAACACCATATATTTT. Its protein product is CASSPGTARPGNTIYF.

The CDR3 DNA reads as TGCAGCGTTGAAGGGCAGCGGGACAACTACAATGAGCAGTTCTTC. Protein product: CSVEGQRDNYNEQFF. This chain connects TRBV29-1 to TRBJ2-1, with D possibly being TRBD2 (7 bases). The CDR3 runs 15 residues. V gave up 1 base and J gave up 3 bases, with 13 bases separating them. The germline V gene encodes CDR1 SQVTM and CDR2 ANQGSEA.

This chain joins TRBV5-4 and TRBJ1-2; D might be TRBD1 (6 bases). CDR3 length: 14 amino acids. V lost 2 bases, J lost 4 bases, and 12 bases lay in between. From germline, CDR1 is SGHNT and CDR2 YYREEE (reference sequence). This CDR3 reads CASSFRGGSYGYTF. The CDR3 DNA reads as TGTGCCAGCAGCTTCCGGGGGGGCAGCTATGGCTACACCTTC.

This clone was counted a few times. V and J are TRBV18 and TRBJ2-7, with D maybe TRBD1 (6 bases). The CDR3 has 14 residues. Trimming cost V 6 bases and J 3 bases, with 15 bases left between them. The germline CDR1 and CDR2 sequences are KGHSH and LQKENI. The CDR3 region has the DNA TGTGCCAGCTCGAAGGCAGGGGCCCTCTACGAGCAGTACTTC. Protein: CASSKAGALYEQYF.

The sample holds one count of this clone. The V and J genes are TRBV5-1 and TRBJ2-4; D is undetermined. Germline-derived CDR1 and CDR2 are SGHRS and YFSETQ. The CDR3 is made up of 15 amino acids. Trimming left V 4 bases short and J 7 bases short, with 18 bases between. The CDR3 DNA reads as TGCGCCAGCAGCCCCACCGATTCACGGTGGAACATTCAGTACTTC. Translating it yields CASSPTDSRWNIQYF.